These 2 T cell receptor beta chains originate from one sample sequenced in a study of Graves' ophthalmopathy and Graves' hyperthyroidism. TCR beta CDR3 amplification used RNA transcripts. The library came from an HTBI-primed first-round RT-PCR and a second-round multiplex PCR. TCRdb called the multiplex PCR reads again in MiXCR, with one record for every CDR3 protein. The sample has 600,000 to 650,000 distinct CDR3 sequences; 22% are singletons. Source material: peripheral blood. The receptors come from a woman aged 18-30 years with stable Graves' hyperthyroidism. Some clones in this sample may be carry-over from other donors' samples.

Concerning this clonotype itself: Mismatch with germline at one junction end may stem from a read error. The chain is built from TRBV7-2 and TRBJ1-1; perhaps TRBD1 as D (6 bases). The CDR3 totals 13 residues. Germline loops: CDR1 SGHTA, CDR2 FQGNSA. This CDR3 reads CASSPGVKRPRRF. CDR3 DNA sequence: TGTGCCAGCAGCCCAGGGGTCAAGCGGCCCCGACGCTTT.

This clonotype showed up just a few times. Its ends do not fully match the called genes, so a read error is possible. The rearrangement links TRBV7-3 to TRBJ2-5; D is perhaps TRBD1 or TRBD2 (6 bases each). Germline V gene data show CDR1 as SGHTA and CDR2 as FQGTGA. CDR3 size: 14 residues. CDR3 amino acids: CASSWNREAETKYF. The DNA of the CDR3 is TGTGCCAGCAGCTGGAACAGGGAGGCAGAGACCAAGTACTTC. Together with reference TRBV7-3 and TRBJ2-5, the CDR3 gives the full variable domain: GAGVSQTPSNKVTEKGKYVELRCDPISGHTALYWYRQSLGQGPEFLIYFQGTGAADDSGLPNDRFFAVRPEGSVSTLKIQRTERGDSAVYLCASSWNREAETKYFGPGTRLLVL.